This T cell receptor beta chain was identified during a study of T cell changes during pregnancy in multiple sclerosis. Data came from immunoSEQ multiplex PCR; TCRdb stores just in-frame clones and leaves some out. The sample yields 65,000 to 95,000 clones, under 95% seen once. Trimming removed 4 bases from V and 0 bases from J; junction bases left unmatched: 3. The CDR3 contains 15 residues. The V gene's germline CDR1 is MNHEY and CDR2 SVGAGI. This TCR derives from a female donor in good health, enrolled as a control in a pregnancy study. Sequenced here: peripheral blood, sampled after pregnancy. The chain employs TRBV6-5 and TRBJ1-5; TRBD1 matches 7 bases. The CDR3 DNA reads as TGTGCCAGCAGTTCACAGGGGAATAGCAATCAGCCCCAGCATTTT. Encoded protein: CASSSQGNSNQPQHF.